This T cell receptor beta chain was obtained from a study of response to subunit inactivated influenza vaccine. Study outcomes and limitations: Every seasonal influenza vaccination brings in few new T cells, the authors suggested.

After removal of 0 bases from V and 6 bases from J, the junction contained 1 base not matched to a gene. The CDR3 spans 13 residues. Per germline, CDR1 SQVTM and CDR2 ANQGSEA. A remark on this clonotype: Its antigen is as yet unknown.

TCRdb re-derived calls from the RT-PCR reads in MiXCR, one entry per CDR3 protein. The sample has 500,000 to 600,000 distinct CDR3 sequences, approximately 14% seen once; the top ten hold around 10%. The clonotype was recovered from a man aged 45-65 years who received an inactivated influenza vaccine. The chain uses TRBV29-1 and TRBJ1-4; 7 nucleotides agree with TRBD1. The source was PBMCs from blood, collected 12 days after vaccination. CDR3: CSVEEGTDEKLFF. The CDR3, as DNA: TGCAGCGTTGAAGAAGGGACAGATGAAAAACTGTTTTTT.